The present T cell receptor (beta chain) was sequenced within a study of blood T cell repertoires in COVID-19. Study context: Sources were T cells, B-cell-depleted T cells, or PBMCs; the material itself was cDNA or gDNA.

Method: immunoSEQ multiplex PCR; TCRdb's copy keeps in-frame clones and lacks some. The sample has roughly 140,000 clones, more than 60% seen once. Germline V lookup: CDR1 SGDLS, CDR2 YYNGEE. Trimming cost V 0 bases and J 4 bases, with 14 bases left between them. This CDR3 is built from 17 residues. Sequencing used peripheral blood. This chain links TRBV9 with TRBJ2-6, with D perhaps matching TRBD2 (7 bases). The receptor was isolated from a woman aged 55-70 years with acute or convalescent COVID-19. DNA for the CDR3: TGTGCCAGCAGCGTAGGGGGGGGGCTGTTAGGGGCCAACGTCCTGACTTTC. This codes for CASSVGGGLLGANVLTF.